This T cell receptor beta chain was documented in a study of cytomegalovirus exposure and HLA in healthy donors. Study-level points and caveats: Sequencing depth across donors, presence/absence analyses assumed, was roughly uniform. Specificity for CMV antigens was confirmed in vitro for three of the CMV-associated chains.

Vbeta (60) and Jbeta (13) primers were used in the PCR. Only in-frame clones appear in the TCRdb table, and some are missing; sequencing was by immunoSEQ multiplex PCR. Among about 200,000 clones listed, around 86% were seen once. A word on this clone: The antigen is not known.

This clonotype originated in a woman aged 50 to 60 in good health and CMV-seropositive. Input material: PBMCs.

The CDR3 nucleotides are TGTGCCAGCAGCTTGGCTCCGGACAGAATCTATGGCTACACCTTC. Protein product: CASSLAPDRIYGYTF. V gene TRBV5-8 combines with J gene TRBJ1-2, with D maybe TRBD1 (6 bases). Trimming removed 0 bases from V and 4 bases from J, with 13 bases in between. The CDR3 extends over 15 amino acids. Germline CDR1 and CDR2: SGHTS and YDEGEE.